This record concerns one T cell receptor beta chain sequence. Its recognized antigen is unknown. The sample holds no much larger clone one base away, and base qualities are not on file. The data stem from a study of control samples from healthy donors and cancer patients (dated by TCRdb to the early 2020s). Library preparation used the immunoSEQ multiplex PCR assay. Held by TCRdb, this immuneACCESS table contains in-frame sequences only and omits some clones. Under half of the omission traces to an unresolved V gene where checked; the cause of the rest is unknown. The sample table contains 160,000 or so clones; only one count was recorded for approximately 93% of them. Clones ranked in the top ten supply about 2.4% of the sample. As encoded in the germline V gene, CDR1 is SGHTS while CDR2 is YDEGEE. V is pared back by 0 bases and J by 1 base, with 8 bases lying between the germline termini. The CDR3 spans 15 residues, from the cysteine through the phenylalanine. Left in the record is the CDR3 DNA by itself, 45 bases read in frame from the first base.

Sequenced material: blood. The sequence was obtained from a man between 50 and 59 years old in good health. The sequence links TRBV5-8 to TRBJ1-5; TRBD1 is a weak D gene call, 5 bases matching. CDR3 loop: CASSLGQGSNQPQHF. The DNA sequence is TGTGCCAGCAGCTTGGGGCAGGGAAGCAATCAGCCCCAGCATTTT.